This passage covers 8 T cell receptor beta chains from one sample sequenced in a study of T cells in localized non-small cell lung cancer. The assay was immunoSEQ multiplex PCR, and TCRdb's table has in-frame clones only and misses some. This sample yields about 5,400 clones, of which approximately 81% are seen a single time; 8.6% belongs to the top ten. Sequenced here: PBMCs, sampled before any cancer treatment. These receptors were collected from a woman aged 35 to 75 with stage II lung adenocarcinoma.

This clone was seen more than once but under ten times. The chain recombines TRBV6-4 with TRBJ1-1; possibly TRBD1 for D (5 bases). Germline CDR1 MRHNA, CDR2 SNTAGT. Between the trimmed V and J ends, which lost 4 bases and 1 base, there was a span of 7 bases. The length of the CDR3 is 13 residues. CDR3 DNA: TGTGCCAGCAGTGCCCAGGGGAACACTGAAGCTTTCTTT. Translated: CASSAQGNTEAFF.

The V call is TRBV5-6, the J call TRBJ1-3; D is undetermined. Trimming removed 0 bases at V and 0 bases at J, with 4 bases between. The CDR3 loop spans 14 amino acids. Germline CDR1 is SGHDT and CDR2 is YYEEEE. CDR3 residues: CASSLAISGNTIYF. CDR3 DNA: TGTGCCAGCAGCTTGGCCATCTCTGGAAACACCATATATTTT. Drawing the rest from reference TRBV5-6 and TRBJ1-3, the complete variable domain is DAGVTQSPTHLIKTRGQQVTLRCSPKSGHDTVSWYQQALGQGPQFIFQYYEEEERQRGNFPDRFSGHQFPNYSSELNVNALLLGDSALYLCASSLAISGNTIYFGEGSWLTVV.

This sequence joins TRBV27 and TRBJ1-2, with D tentatively TRBD1 (5 bases). V lost 4 bases to trimming and J lost 4 bases, with 13 bases between them. This CDR3 spans 14 amino acids. Germline V gene sequence: CDR1 MNHEY, CDR2 SMNVEV (reference sequence). In nucleotides, the CDR3 is TGTGCCAGCAGTTCAAGGGGATGGGCCTATGGCTACACCTTC. This translates into CASSSRGWAYGYTF.

Only a few counts were recorded for this clone. Its ends do not fully match the called genes, so a read error is possible. V is TRBV7-7 and J is TRBJ2-3; 8 bases fit TRBD2. The length of the CDR3 is 14 residues. CDR1 is SSHAT and CDR2 is FNYEAQ in the germline V gene (reference sequence). The CDR3 is CASSPGLVADTQYF. The CDR3 DNA is TGTGCTAGCAGCCCGGGACTAGTGGCAGATACGCAGTATTTT.

V and J are TRBV9 and TRBJ1-3; D is unclear. CDR3 length equals 14 residues. Trimming removed 0 bases from V and 7 bases from J, with 11 bases in between. Germline CDR1 reads SGDLS; CDR2 reads YYNGEE. CDR3 sequence reads: CASSVDMSWNTIYF. For the CDR3, the DNA is TGTGCCAGCAGCGTAGATATGTCCTGGAACACCATATATTTT.

V is TRBV19 and J is TRBJ1-2; D uncertain. Germline assignment: CDR1 LNHDA and CDR2 SQIVND (reference sequence). The CDR3 contains 13 residues. Trimming removed 4 bases at V and 6 bases at J, with 12 bases between. This chain's CDR3 is CASSTGMADGYTF. CDR3 DNA sequence: TGTGCCAGTAGTACTGGGATGGCGGATGGCTACACCTTC.

The chain couples TRBV6-6 to TRBJ2-1; D gene uncertain. Looked up from germline, CDR1 is MNHNY and CDR2 is SVGAGI (reference sequence). Trimming shortened V by 5 bases and J by 10 bases, and 9 bases separated the two germline ends. The CDR3 extends over 11 amino acids. The CDR3 DNA reads TGTGCCAGCAGTCTGACGGAGGAGCAGTTCTTC. This encodes CASSLTEEQFF.

This clone was counted between two and nine times. The rearrangement links TRBV5-1 to TRBJ2-5; D uncertain. Germline V gene lookup returns CDR1 SGHRS and CDR2 YFSETQ. This CDR3 contains 16 residues. V was pared by 6 bases and J by 2 bases, with 20 bases between. CDR3 nucleotides: TGCGCCAGCACCAGGAACCAGGACGTACTACAAGAGACCCAGTACTTC. It specifies CASTRNQDVLQETQYF.